The clone carrying this T cell receptor beta chain was observed at least ten times. A library of TCRbeta sequences, prepared with unique molecular identifiers, was generated. TCRdb passed the PCR reads through MiXCR, listing each CDR3 protein once. The table lists about 610,000 distinct CDR3 sequences, more than 9% of them singletons. The data stem from a study of T-cell reconstitution after alpha-beta-depleted transplantation in children. Germline values: CDR1 DFQATT, CDR2 SNEGSKA (reference sequence). The CDR3 loop spans 18 amino acids. Germline trimming cut 0 bases from V and 0 bases from J; bases unmatched to any gene: 12.

The chain uses TRBV20-1 and TRBJ2-3; the match to TRBD2 covers 7 bases. This receptor was identified in a human donor who donated a stem cell graft to a child with acute myeloid leukemia. This specimen was PBMCs from the stem cell graft donor, taken from the stem cell graft. The CDR3 DNA reads as TGCAGTGCTAGAGAATGGACTAGGTGGGGATCTAGCACAGATACGCAGTATTTT. Translated: CSAREWTRWGSSTDTQYF.